This T cell receptor beta chain was obtained from a study of OX40 agonist ivuxolimab in advanced cancers. Study overall: The study treated patients with ivuxolimab, an agonistic anti-OX40 (CD134) antibody. Two cutaneous melanoma patients and one hepatocellular carcinoma patient, three in all, had partial responses.

Method: immunoSEQ multiplex PCR; TCRdb's copy keeps in-frame clones and lacks some. The sample shows 65,000 to 85,000 clones, around four fifths of them seen only once. The sample holds a few counts of this clone. The sequenced sample was CD4+ or CD8+ T cells sorted from blood, obtained in a trial of the OX40 agonist ivuxolimab. The sequence was collected from an adult with an advanced solid tumor such as melanoma, head and neck, liver or kidney cancer.

CDR3 nucleotide sequence: TGTGCCACCCCCAACGGGGGGGATCCCTACAATGAGCAGTTCTTC. It yields the protein CATPNGGDPYNEQFF. The V gene is TRBV6-4, the J gene TRBJ2-1, with TRBD2 matching 8 bases. Unmatched junction bases numbered 10, after V lost 10 bases and J lost 2 bases. CDR3 length equals 15 residues. From germline, CDR1 is MRHNA and CDR2 SNTAGT.